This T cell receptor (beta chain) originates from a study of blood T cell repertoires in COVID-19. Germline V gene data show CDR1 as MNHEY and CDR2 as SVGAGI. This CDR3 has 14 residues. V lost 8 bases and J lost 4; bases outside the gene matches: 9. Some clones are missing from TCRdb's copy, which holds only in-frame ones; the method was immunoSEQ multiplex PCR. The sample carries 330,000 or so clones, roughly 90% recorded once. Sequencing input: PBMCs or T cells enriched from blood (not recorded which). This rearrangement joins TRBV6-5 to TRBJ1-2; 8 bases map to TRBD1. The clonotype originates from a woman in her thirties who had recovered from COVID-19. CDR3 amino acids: CASSEQGVSYGYTF. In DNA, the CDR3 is TGTGCCAGCTCTGAACAGGGGGTTAGCTATGGCTACACCTTC.